Each of the 16 T cell receptor beta chains below was sequenced from the same sample in a study of OX40 agonist ivuxolimab in advanced cancers. Library method: the immunoSEQ multiplex PCR assay. In its TCRdb copy, this immuneACCESS table keeps in-frame sequences only and misses some clones. Where compared with another copy, unresolved V genes explain less than half of these, and the others have no known cause. The sample has 65,000 to 85,000 clones on record, approximately 88% of them singletons. Over 0.55% of the sample comes from the top ten. The sequencing used CD4+ or CD8+ T cells sorted from blood, collected in a trial of the OX40 agonist ivuxolimab. The receptor source for this set is an adult with an advanced solid tumor such as melanoma, head and neck, liver or kidney cancer.

V usage is TRBV5-1 and J usage is TRBJ1-2; TRBD1 agrees at 10 bases. Per the germline V gene, CDR1 is SGHRS and CDR2 is YFSETQ. The CDR3 covers 13 residues. J gave up 6 bases and V 4 bases, and 3 bases lay outside the gene matches. The CDR3, as DNA: TGCGCCAGCAGCCCCGGACAGGGGGATGGCTACACCTTC. It translates to CASSPGQGDGYTF.

The rearrangement links TRBV18 to TRBJ2-7; TRBD1 matches at 7 bases. Per germline, CDR1 KGHSH and CDR2 LQKENI. J was trimmed by 2 bases and V by 6 bases; bases with no gene match: 7. This CDR3 region has 14 residues. CDR3 sequence (DNA): TGTGCCAGCTCCGAGCGGACAGGAGCCTACGAGCAGTACTTC. It yields the protein CASSERTGAYEQYF. Variable domain in full (rest from reference TRBV18 and TRBJ2-7): NAGVMQNPRHLVRRRGQEARLRCSPMKGHSHVYWYRQLPEEGLKFMVYLQKENIIDESGMPKERFSAEFPKEGPSILRIQQVVRGDSAAYFCASSERTGAYEQYFGPGTRLTVT.

A few counts support this clone. CDR3 in DNA: TGTGCCAGTAGCCGTGGGGTGAGTCAGCCCCAGCATTTT. Translating gives CASSRGVSQPQHF. V is TRBV19 and J is TRBJ1-5; D gene uncertain. The CDR3 covers 13 residues. Germline V gene lookup returns CDR1 LNHDA and CDR2 SQIVND (reference sequence). Trimming left V 6 bases short and J 6 bases short, with 12 bases between. The full variable domain, in which reference TRBV19 and TRBJ1-5 provide the parts outside the CDR3, is DGGITQSPKYLFRKEGQNVTLSCEQNLNHDAMYWYRQDPGQGLRLIYYSQIVNDFQKGDIAEGYSVSREKKESFPLTVTSAQKNPTAFYLCASSRGVSQPQHFGDGTRLSIL.

The V and J genes are TRBV27 and TRBJ1-2, with D tentatively TRBD1 (5 bases). Germline V CDR1 and CDR2: MNHEY, SMNVEV (reference sequence). This CDR3 has 14 amino acids. Trimming stripped 1 base from V and 7 bases from J, with 13 bases between. CDR3 bases: TGTGCCAGCAGTTTATTGGGGGGTGAGGGTGGCTACACCTTC. It specifies CASSLLGGEGGYTF.

The chain uses TRBV10-3 and TRBJ1-2; TRBD1 matches 8 bases. CDR1 and CDR2 (germline): ENHRY, SYGVKD. V dropped 7 bases and J dropped 4; count of bases not matched to a gene: 8. The CDR3 loop spans 14 amino acids. CDR3 in DNA: TGTGCCATCACTAAGGACAGGGAGAGCTATGGCTACACCTTC. It yields the protein CAITKDRESYGYTF.

The chain combines TRBV6-6 with TRBJ2-5; D is unclear. The CDR3 covers 11 residues. The V gene lost 11 bases and the J gene lost 1 base, with 8 bases spanning the gap. CDR1 MNHNY and CDR2 SVGAGI come from the germline V gene (reference sequence). The CDR3 here is CAVESQETQYF. The DNA of the CDR3 is TGTGCCGTGGAGTCCCAAGAGACCCAGTACTTC.

This rearrangement joins TRBV10-2 to TRBJ1-1, with a possible D match to TRBD1 (6 bases). Germline V lookup: CDR1 WSHSY, CDR2 SAAADI. With 2 bases removed from V and 11 bases from J, the gap between germline ends came to 12 bases. The CDR3 has 12 amino acids. In DNA form, the CDR3 reads TGCGCCAGCAGTGAGCAGGGGTTCACGGCTTTCTTT. Translated: CASSEQGFTAFF.

V is TRBV5-6 and J is TRBJ2-5; TRBD2 agrees at 7 bases. The CDR3 extends over 14 amino acids. With 4 bases clipped from V and 5 bases from J, the junction kept 8 bases outside the gene matches. CDR1 and CDR2 (germline): SGHDT, YYEEEE. CDR3 in amino acids: CASSPRPAGETQYF. The CDR3, as DNA: TGTGCCAGCAGCCCACGACCAGCGGGGGAGACCCAGTACTTC. The full variable domain, with the rest looked up from reference TRBV5-6 and TRBJ2-5, is DAGVTQSPTHLIKTRGQQVTLRCSPKSGHDTVSWYQQALGQGPQFIFQYYEEEERQRGNFPDRFSGHQFPNYSSELNVNALLLGDSALYLCASSPRPAGETQYFGPGTRLLVL.

The rearrangement joins TRBV19 to TRBJ2-3; unclear D gene. CDR1 is LNHDA, CDR2 SQIVND, per germline (reference sequence). This CDR3 region has 12 residues. The V end lost 5 bases, the J end lost 3 bases, and 6 bases lay between the germline ends. CDR3 amino acids: CASSFQTDTQYF. As DNA, the CDR3 is TGTGCCAGTAGTTTCCAAACAGATACGCAGTATTTT. Full variable domain (remainder filled in from reference TRBV19 and TRBJ2-3): DGGITQSPKYLFRKEGQNVTLSCEQNLNHDAMYWYRQDPGQGLRLIYYSQIVNDFQKGDIAEGYSVSREKKESFPLTVTSAQKNPTAFYLCASSFQTDTQYFGPGTRLTVL.

The J gene is TRBJ1-4, the V gene TRBV5-1; TRBD1 might be the D (5 bases). The CDR3 is 15 amino acids. Germline CDR1 SGHRS, CDR2 YFSETQ. V was clipped by 3 bases and J by 4 bases, with 13 bases between them. As DNA, the CDR3 is TGCGCCAGCAGCTCGGTGGGGACGGTTAATGAAAAACTGTTTTTT. This sequence encodes CASSSVGTVNEKLFF.

V is TRBV30 and J is TRBJ2-7, with 7 bases identical to TRBD2. The CDR3 length is 16 residues. From germline, CDR1 is GTSNPN and CDR2 SVGIG (reference sequence). V lost 4 bases to trimming and J lost 6 bases; unmatched junction nucleotides: 18. CDR3 bases: TGTGCCTGGACTCGACGGGGGGTTAGCTCATTTCCCGAGCAGTACTTC. As protein: CAWTRRGVSSFPEQYF.

V and J are TRBV6-6 and TRBJ1-2, with TRBD1 matching 7 bases. The CDR3 sequence is 13 residues long. Germline CDR1 reads MNHNY; CDR2 reads SVGAGI (reference sequence). V lost 7 bases and J lost 2; bases outside the gene matches: 4. CDR3 protein: CASNLQGNYGYTF. The CDR3 region has the DNA TGTGCCAGCAATCTACAGGGGAACTATGGCTACACCTTC.

The CDR3 DNA is TGTGCCAGCAGTTTCCCGGGACAGGGACATTCACCCCTCCACTTT. This encodes CASSFPGQGHSPLHF. V and J are TRBV28 and TRBJ1-6; 9 nucleotides match TRBD1. The V and J ends lost 3 bases and 8 bases, in that order; junction bases with no gene match: 5. CDR3 length equals 15 residues. Per germline, CDR1 MDHEN and CDR2 SYDVKM.

The CDR3 sequence: CASSWIWSGGYEQYF. In DNA, the CDR3 is TGTGCCAGCAGCTGGATTTGGTCAGGGGGCTACGAGCAGTACTTC. V usage is TRBV11-2 and J usage is TRBJ2-7, with 7 bases fitting TRBD1. Per germline, CDR1 SGHAT and CDR2 FQNNGV. CDR3 size: 15 residues. V gave up 4 bases and J gave up 3 bases; unmatched junction bases: 9.

CDR3 coding DNA: TGCAGCGTTGAGCCCCGGACAGGGAAGACTCAACAGGAAGCTTTCTTT. Protein: CSVEPRTGKTQQEAFF. V is TRBV29-1 and J is TRBJ1-1; 8 positions agree with TRBD1. Germline lookup yields CDR1 SQVTM and CDR2 ANQGSEA. This CDR3 is 16 amino acids long. V gave up 3 bases and J gave up 8 bases; unmatched junction bases: 17. Filled out from reference TRBV29-1 and TRBJ1-1, the complete variable domain reads SAVISQKPSRDICQRGTSLTIQCQVDSQVTMMFWYRQQPGQSLTLIATANQGSEATYESGFVIDKFPISRPNLTFSTLTVSNMSPEDSSIYLCSVEPRTGKTQQEAFFGQGTRLTVV.

This clone was seen only once. The chain uses TRBV5-1 and TRBJ2-5; 9 nucleotides line up with TRBD1. CDR3 length equals 13 residues. The V gene end was trimmed by 4 bases and the J gene end by 5 bases; junction bases not matched to a gene: 3. The germline V gene has CDR1 SGHRS and CDR2 YFSETQ. CDR3 nucleotide sequence: TGCGCCAGCAGCGTACAGGGGGCCGAGACCCAGTACTTC. It specifies CASSVQGAETQYF.